This T cell receptor (beta chain) was sequenced during a study of T cell responses to AZD1222 COVID-19 vaccine. Study-level points and caveats: Nearly half of unique spike-specific TCRs reportedly avoided B.1.351 and B.1.1.7 mutated regions. Sampled repertoires all dated from after the peak T cell response.

With respect to this clone: Its target is not known.

The CDR3 totals 14 residues. Germline trimming cut 6 bases from V and 1 base from J; bases unmatched to any gene: 5. CDR1 and CDR2 from the germline V gene are MNHEY and SVGAGI. Assay used: immunoSEQ multiplex PCR; TCRdb lists only in-frame clones, some missing. Of around 150,000 clones listed, under 95% are singletons. This clonotype was obtained from an adult who received the MenACWY meningococcal vaccine as a control. The chain has TRBV6-5 and TRBJ1-2; TRBD1 agrees at 7 bases. The sample in question was peripheral blood, obtained 28 days after the second dose of the MenACWY control vaccine. The CDR3 nucleotides read TGTGCCAGCAGCGACAGGGAGAGTAACTATGGCTACACCTTC. Its translation is CASSDRESNYGYTF.